These 3 T cell receptor beta chains were all obtained from the same sample, sequenced in a study of tumor-infiltrating lymphocytes in primary liver carcinoma. The researchers obtained blood RNA from unsorted whole blood and also extracted germline DNA. Total RNA (around 500 ng) served as template for TCR beta cDNA synthesis primed by a constant-region primer. TCR beta libraries came from three nested multiplex PCR rounds using slightly modified ARM-PCR. The study ran its first two PCR rounds for around 9 cycles each, using TRBV1-TRBV30 forward primers and a C-beta reverse primer. TCRdb reprocessed the multiplex PCR reads via MiXCR and lists one record per CDR3 protein. The table shows approximately 330,000 distinct CDR3 sequences, with about two thirds occurring only once. Material for sequencing was peripheral blood. The origin of the receptors is a man aged 35 to 55 with primary liver carcinoma and hepatitis B virus infection.

Concerning this clonotype itself: One end of the junction does not line up with germline, which may come from a read error. The rearrangement links TRBV6-5 to TRBJ2-1; D gene uncertain. CDR3 length equals 18 residues. The V gene's germline CDR1 is MNHEY and CDR2 SVGAGI. The DNA for the CDR3 is TGTGTCAGCAGTTACCAGGCAGGCGGTTGGGGTTCCTACAATGAGCAATTCTTC. Its translation is CVSSYQAGGWGSYNEQFF.

Concerning this clonotype itself: A much larger clone differs from this one at a single base, so this may be a read error. This chain uses TRBV6-1 with TRBJ1-1; tentative D call: TRBD1 (6 bases). This CDR3 is built from 15 residues. V lost 7 bases and J lost 5, with 20 bases in between. Germline lookup yields CDR1 MNHNS and CDR2 SASEGT. CDR3 region: CASNDPWGPGTEAFF. CDR3 nucleotides: TGTGCCAGCAATGATCCATGGGGGCCGGGGACTGAAGCTTTCTTT.

In its sample, this clonotype was seen once. The conserved phenylalanine or tryptophan is not found at the CDR3 terminus, so this likely reflects a read error. CDR3 DNA sequence: TGCGCCAGCAGCCATCCTGACTCCGAGCAGTACCTC. Its translation: CASSHPDSEQYL. V and J are TRBV11-2 and TRBJ2-7; no clear D gene. The germline V gene has CDR1 SGHAT and CDR2 FQNNGV. CDR3 length: 12 amino acids.